Below, one T cell receptor (beta chain) is given with its context. Its antigen is not known. Here immunoSEQ multiplex PCR was the method, and the copy in TCRdb shows in-frame clones only, minus some. The sample lists thousands of clones; around four fifths were seen once. The source of the sample is a study of lymphopenia after photon versus proton radiotherapy. Overall study findings and caveats: Larger post-nadir TCR diversity loss correlated inversely with survival in deceased patients. After the lymphocyte nadir, photon-treated repertoires showed oligoclonal expansion, especially of CD8+ Temra cells. Authors raise, but do not show, better survival with proton therapy. Photon-treated patients lost naive T cells and TCR diversity; proton-treated stayed stable.

The V end lost 6 bases, the J end lost 7 bases, and 9 bases lay between the germline ends. This CDR3 has 11 amino acids. Germline values: CDR1 MNHEY, CDR2 SVGAGI. Here the sequenced sample was peripheral blood, taken from a patient treated with proton-based radiotherapy. The sequence was obtained from a man at least 80 years old with esophageal cancer. The chain carries TRBV6-5 and TRBJ1-2; D call uncertain. The chain's CDR3 is CASSGLGGYTF. The CDR3 region has the DNA TGTGCCAGCAGCGGACTCGGTGGCTACACCTTC.